One sample yielded the 13 T cell receptor beta chains listed below, sequenced in a study of graft-versus-host responses after intestinal transplantation. The table came from immunoSEQ multiplex PCR; TCRdb's copy has only in-frame clones and leaves some out. The top ten clones hold approximately 0.17% of a sample with about 120,000 clones, approximately 90% of them seen once. These receptors' antigens are unknown. This specimen consisted of unstimulated CD4+ T cells sorted from spleen or lymph node cells, obtained before intestinal transplant. These receptors all come from a human donor who received an intestinal transplant.

This clone was seen just once. The rearrangement joins TRBV5-1 to TRBJ2-1; no definite D call. The CDR3 has 15 amino acids. Germline V gene lookup returns CDR1 SGHRS and CDR2 YFSETQ. V was pared by 4 bases and J by 0 bases, with 11 bases between. The CDR3 is CASSRILSSYNEQFF. CDR3 DNA sequence: TGCGCCAGCAGCCGAATCCTTAGCTCCTACAATGAGCAGTTCTTC.

The chain links TRBV15 to TRBJ2-7; tentatively, D is TRBD1 (6 bases). This CDR3 region has 16 residues. Looked up from germline, CDR1 is LNHNV and CDR2 is YYDKDF (reference sequence). The V gene lost 1 base and the J gene lost 2 bases, with 15 bases spanning the gap. CDR3: CATSRVSRDIPYEQYF. CDR3 DNA sequence: TGTGCCACCAGCAGAGTTAGTCGGGACATCCCCTACGAGCAGTACTTC.

The chain uses TRBV18 and TRBJ2-5, with 7 bases aligning to TRBD1. This CDR3 comprises 13 residues. CDR1 is KGHSH, CDR2 LQKENI, per germline. The trim removed 2 bases at V and 5 bases at J, leaving 2 bases unmatched. The CDR3 nucleotides are TGTGCCAGCTCACCAGGGACAGATGAGACCCAGTACTTC. The encoded protein is CASSPGTDETQYF.

CDR3 nucleotides: TGTGCCTTCGACAGGGATGATCAGCCCCAGCATTTT. It yields the protein CAFDRDDQPQHF. V gene TRBV30 combines with J gene TRBJ1-5, with TRBD1 matching 7 bases. The J segment lost 5 bases and the V segment lost 7 bases, leaving 5 bases of the junction unmatched. Looked up from germline, CDR1 is GTSNPN and CDR2 is SVGIG (reference sequence). The CDR3 totals 12 residues. Variable domain in full (rest from reference TRBV30 and TRBJ1-5): SQTIHQWPATLVQPVGSPLSLECTVEGTSNPNLYWYRQAAGRGLQLLFYSVGIGQISSEVPQNLSASRPQDRQFILSSKKLLLSDSGFYLCAFDRDDQPQHFGDGTRLSIL.

This sequence joins TRBV15 and TRBJ1-2, with 9 bases identical to TRBD1. V gave up 1 base and J gave up 9 bases; unmatched junction bases: 6. The germline CDR1 and CDR2 sequences are LNHNV and YYDKDF (reference sequence). CDR3 length equals 14 residues. The CDR3 DNA follows: TGTGCCACCAGCAGAGTGGGGACAGGGCGAAGCTACACCTTC. This encodes CATSRVGTGRSYTF.

This chain uses TRBV25-1 with TRBJ1-1; D unclear. The ends were cut back, 4 bases at V and 8 bases at J, with 14 bases in the middle. Germline V gene data show CDR1 as MGHDK and CDR2 as SYGVNS. The CDR3 is made up of 13 amino acids. CDR3 bases: TGTGCCAGCAGTGGTGCTCGCAGTCTGGAAGCTTTCTTT. It codes for CASSGARSLEAFF.

The rearrangement links TRBV18 to TRBJ1-2, with D maybe TRBD1 (6 bases). Germline V CDR1 and CDR2: KGHSH, LQKENI. The V gene lost 5 bases and the J gene lost 2 bases, with 9 bases spanning the gap. CDR3 length: 13 residues. Written as DNA, the CDR3 is TGTGCCAGCTCAGAAACAGGGAACTATGGCTACACCTTC. Translation gives CASSETGNYGYTF.

V usage is TRBV2 and J usage is TRBJ2-4, with TRBD2 matching over 7 bases. This CDR3 has 13 amino acids. V gave up 8 bases and J gave up 6 bases; unmatched junction bases: 7. Per the germline V gene, CDR1 is SNHLY and CDR2 is FYNNEI. In DNA form, the CDR3 reads TGTGCCAGCGCGCCCGGGACTATAAACATTCAGTACTTC. Protein: CASAPGTINIQYF.

The chain has TRBV5-8 and TRBJ2-3; D gene ambiguous. From germline, CDR1 is SGHTS and CDR2 YDEGEE. Trimming cost V 0 bases and J 0 bases, with 8 bases left between them. CDR3 length: 15 residues. The CDR3 DNA is TGTGCCAGCAGCTTGGACGTAGCTAGCACAGATACGCAGTATTTT. Translation gives CASSLDVASTDTQYF.

In its sample, this clone was seen once. The sample holds other DNA sequences that translate to the same CDR3. The chain employs TRBV9 and TRBJ1-2, with 7 bases identical to TRBD1. The V gene's germline CDR1 is SGDLS and CDR2 YYNGEE. The junction had 0 bases not matched to a gene; V was cut back by 2 bases and J by 2 bases. CDR3 length equals 13 residues. CDR3 in amino acids: CASSVTGNYGYTF. The CDR3 coding sequence is TGTGCCAGCAGCGTGACAGGGAACTATGGCTACACCTTC.

V gene TRBV6-5 combines with J gene TRBJ1-4; tentative D call: TRBD1 (5 bases). Per germline, CDR1 MNHEY and CDR2 SVGAGI. Trimming took 6 bases from V and 7 from J, leaving 15 bases between them. CDR3 size: 14 residues. The CDR3 is CASSRRRVGEKLFF. DNA of the CDR3: TGTGCCAGCAGCCGACGCAGGGTTGGTGAAAAACTGTTTTTT.

V is TRBV11-2 and J is TRBJ2-6; 7 positions agree with TRBD1. The CDR3 consists of 15 residues. V was pared by 6 bases and J by 1 base, with 3 bases of the junction left unmatched. CDR1 SGHAT and CDR2 FQNNGV come from the germline V gene. The CDR3 region is CASRGTASGANVLTF. CDR3 DNA sequence: TGTGCCAGCAGGGGGACAGCATCTGGGGCCAACGTCCTGACTTTC.

This clone has just one count. The chain has TRBV10-1 and TRBJ2-3; 10 bases are a match to TRBD2. The germline V gene encodes CDR1 WNHNN and CDR2 SYGVQD (reference sequence). The CDR3 covers 17 residues. V gave up 3 bases and J gave up 5 bases; unmatched junction bases: 11. The CDR3 DNA reads TGCGCCAGCAGTGAAATGCCTAGCGGGAGTTTGGAAGATACGCAGTATTTT. Protein product: CASSEMPSGSLEDTQYF.